A selection of T cell receptor beta chains follows, all from one sample in a study of blood T cell repertoires in COVID-19. The assay was immunoSEQ multiplex PCR, and TCRdb's table has in-frame clones only and misses some. The sample has around 130,000 clones, around four fifths seen once; the top ten hold 9% to 14%. Sequenced material: peripheral blood. The receptors derive from a human donor in a cohort sampled during active COVID-19. Both conserved end residues are part of each CDR3. A D gene is named only where the DNA matches it firmly. Rows give clone size only sometimes, using once, few, many, or a class for an expanded clone.

TRBD2,TRBV4-2,TRBJ2-5,-,CASSQANSGGAETQYF,TGTGCCAGCAGCCAGGCTAATAGCGGGGGGGCAGAGACCCAGTACTTC
-,TRBV7-9,TRBJ2-1,-,CASSLEGGYNEQFF,TGTGCCAGCAGCTTAGAGGGGGGGTACAATGAGCAGTTCTTC
-,TRBV25-1,TRBJ2-1,-,CACGGRADYNEQFF,TGTGCCTGCGGTGGGCGAGCGGACTACAATGAGCAGTTCTTC
-,TRBV7-5,TRBJ1-3,-,CVRSFERGSGNTIYF,TGTGTCAGAAGCTTCGAACGAGGGTCTGGAAACACCATATATTTT
-,TRBV5-4,TRBJ2-5,-,CASSREGGTQETQYF,TGTGCCAGCAGCCGAGAGGGCGGTACCCAAGAGACCCAGTACTTC
TRBD1,TRBV5-8,TRBJ1-5,-,CASNRDRSLGQPQHF,TGTGCCAGCAATAGGGACAGGTCCTTGGGGCAGCCCCAGCATTTT
-,TRBV7-8,TRBJ2-6,few,CASSLLRVLSGANVLTF,TGTGCCAGCAGCCTCCTCCGGGTCCTGTCTGGGGCCAACGTCCTGACTTTC
-,TRBV28,TRBJ1-2,-,CASRPHSVVYGYTF,TGTGCCAGCAGACCGCATTCAGTCGTCTATGGCTACACCTTC
TRBD1,TRBV12-5,TRBJ2-7,few,CASGARDSSYEQYF,TGTGCTAGTGGTGCCCGGGACAGCTCCTACGAGCAGTACTTC
-,TRBV18,TRBJ1-3,-,CATYRDYSGNTIYF,TGTGCCACATACCGAGACTACTCTGGAAACACCATATATTTT
TRBD1,TRBV5-6,TRBJ2-5,-,CASSLGQGAGETQYF,TGTGCCAGCAGCTTGGGACAGGGGGCAGGGGAGACCCAGTACTTC
-,TRBV7-8,TRBJ1-1,-,CASSSSTGNTEAFF,TGTGCCAGCAGCTCGAGCACGGGGAACACTGAAGCTTTCTTT
-,TRBV6-2/TRBV6-3,TRBJ1-5,once,CASSRTGERSHF,TGTGCCAGCAGTCGAACAGGCGAAAGGTCGCATTTT
-,TRBV28,TRBJ1-1,-,CASSLQAPMNTEAFF,TGTGCCAGCAGTCTACAGGCGCCAATGAACACTGAAGCTTTCTTT
-,TRBV2,TRBJ2-5,once,CASSERGPSLGETQYF,TGTGCCAGCAGTGAACGAGGCCCAAGCCTTGGGGAGACCCAGTACTTC
TRBD2,TRBV4-1,TRBJ2-5,-,CASSQGRLAGPRGETQYF,TGCGCCAGCAGCCAAGGACGACTAGCGGGTCCCCGGGGGGAGACCCAGTACTTC
-,TRBV2,TRBJ2-7,-,CASSDGPSGHYEQYF,TGTGCCAGCAGTGACGGCCCGTCAGGACACTACGAGCAGTACTTC
-,TRBV28,TRBJ1-2,-,CASSQPGVGGYGYTF,TGTGCCAGCAGCCAACCGGGCGTAGGGGGCTATGGCTACACCTTC
-,TRBV24-1,TRBJ2-5,-,CATSDYGKEGRETQYF,TGTGCCACCAGTGATTATGGTAAAGAGGGTCGTGAGACCCAGTACTTC
-,TRBV12-3/TRBV12-4,TRBJ1-2,-,CASSWGVYGYTF,TGTGCCAGCAGCTGGGGGGTCTATGGCTACACCTTC
-,TRBV7-5,TRBJ1-3,once,CVRSFRWWGLFSYLSGNTIYF,TGTGTCAGAAGCTTCCGGTGGTGGGGGCTTTTTTCATATCTCTCTGGAAACACCATATATTTT
-,TRBV3-1/TRBV3-2,TRBJ2-7,-,CASSLQGSAYEQYF,TGTGCCAGCAGCCTTCAGGGGTCTGCCTACGAGCAGTACTTC
TRBD2,TRBV9,TRBJ2-1,once,CASSVIAGGYNEQFF,TGTGCCAGCAGCGTGATAGCGGGGGGTTACAATGAGCAGTTCTTC
-,TRBV3-1/TRBV3-2,TRBJ2-2,-,CASSQDAATGELFF,TGTGCCAGCAGCCAAGACGCGGCCACCGGGGAGCTGTTTTTT
TRBD1,TRBV2,TRBJ2-7,once,CAGQGAGYEQYF,TGTGCCGGACAGGGGGCGGGGTACGAGCAGTACTTC
TRBD1,TRBV4-3,TRBJ1-1,-,CASSRGQGYTEAFF,TGCGCCAGCAGCCGCGGACAGGGATACACTGAAGCTTTCTTT
TRBD1,TRBV6-5,TRBJ1-5,-,CASSYSPQGADQPQHF,TGTGCCAGCAGTTACTCGCCACAGGGGGCCGATCAGCCCCAGCATTTT
-,TRBV18,TRBJ1-5,-,CASSPSGGEWNQPQHF,TGTGCCAGCTCTCCGTCGGGTGGAGAGTGGAATCAGCCCCAGCATTTT
TRBD1,TRBV4-1,TRBJ1-5,-,CASSQDQGAYQPQHF,TGCGCCAGCAGCCAAGATCAGGGGGCGTATCAGCCCCAGCATTTT
-,TRBV9,TRBJ2-7,once,CASSVVADLGYEQYF,TGTGCCAGCAGCGTAGTGGCGGACTTAGGGTACGAGCAGTACTTC
TRBD2,TRBV11-3,TRBJ2-1,-,CASSLGGTSGGGNEQFF,TGTGCCAGCAGCTTAGGCGGTACTAGCGGGGGGGGCAATGAGCAGTTCTTC
-,TRBV28,TRBJ2-4,-,CASTPGGGGKNIQYF,TGTGCCAGCACCCCTGGCGGGGGCGGCAAAAACATTCAGTACTTC
-,TRBV5-1,TRBJ2-7,once,CASSFQVSSYEQYF,TGCGCCAGCAGCTTCCAGGTTAGCTCCTACGAGCAGTACTTC
-,TRBV28,TRBJ1-3,-,CASSLYGLSSGNTIYF,TGTGCCAGCAGTTTGTACGGTCTTAGCTCTGGAAACACCATATATTTT
TRBD1,TRBV11-2,TRBJ2-1,-,CASSLGDRVYNEQFF,TGTGCCAGCAGCTTAGGGGACAGGGTATACAATGAGCAGTTCTTC
TRBD1,TRBV7-8,TRBJ1-5,-,CASSDGQGISRSNQPQHF,TGTGCCAGCAGCGACGGACAGGGAATTTCGAGGAGCAATCAGCCCCAGCATTTT
-,TRBV19,TRBJ1-1,-,CASSPRPGTEAFF,TGTGCCAGTAGTCCCCGACCAGGCACTGAAGCTTTCTTT
-,TRBV3-1/TRBV3-2,TRBJ2-5,-,CASSRSSETQYF,TGTGCCAGCAGCCGTAGCTCCGAGACCCAGTACTTC
TRBD1,TRBV6-5,TRBJ2-7,-,CASSYEKGASYEQYF,TGTGCCAGCAGTTACGAAAAGGGGGCATCCTACGAGCAGTACTTC
TRBD2,TRBV28,TRBJ2-3,once,CASKAGGSTDTQYF,TGTGCCAGCAAGGCGGGGGGAAGCACAGATACGCAGTATTTT
TRBD1,TRBV7-2,TRBJ1-3,-,CASTRTGVKDGNTIYF,TGTGCCAGCACCCGGACAGGGGTCAAGGATGGAAACACCATATATTTT
TRBD1,TRBV29-1,TRBJ1-2,-,CSVEQGGNYGYTF,TGCAGCGTTGAACAGGGGGGCAACTATGGCTACACCTTC
TRBD2,TRBV9,TRBJ2-1,few,CASSVAGGHYNEQFF,TGTGCCAGCAGCGTAGCGGGGGGGCACTACAATGAGCAGTTCTTC
TRBD1,TRBV5-6,TRBJ1-4,-,CASSRLRDRGLTNEKLFF,TGTGCCAGCAGTCGACTCCGGGACAGGGGGCTCACTAATGAAAAACTGTTTTTT
TRBD1,TRBV29-1,TRBJ1-1,-,CSVSQGGYTEAFF,TGCAGCGTGTCACAGGGGGGGTACACTGAAGCTTTCTTT
TRBD2,TRBV11-3,TRBJ2-1,-,CASSFSSGAHNEQFF,TGTGCCAGCAGCTTTTCTAGCGGGGCTCACAATGAGCAGTTCTTC
-,TRBV6-5,TRBJ1-2,-,CASSYGQGFYGYTF,TGTGCCAGCAGTTACGGGCAGGGTTTCTATGGCTACACCTTC
-,TRBV7-2,TRBJ2-3,once,CASSQTGPDTQYF,TGTGCCAGCAGTCAAACTGGGCCAGATACGCAGTATTTT
-,TRBV20-1,TRBJ1-2,-,CSASWGRPGGYTF,TGCAGTGCTAGTTGGGGGCGCCCCGGTGGCTACACCTTC
-,TRBV2,TRBJ2-5,-,CASSEASQGFGETQYF,TGTGCCAGCAGTGAAGCCAGCCAGGGATTTGGGGAGACCCAGTACTTC
-,TRBV5-1,TRBJ1-2,-,CASGGLYGYTF,TGCGCCAGCGGAGGGCTCTATGGCTACACCTTC